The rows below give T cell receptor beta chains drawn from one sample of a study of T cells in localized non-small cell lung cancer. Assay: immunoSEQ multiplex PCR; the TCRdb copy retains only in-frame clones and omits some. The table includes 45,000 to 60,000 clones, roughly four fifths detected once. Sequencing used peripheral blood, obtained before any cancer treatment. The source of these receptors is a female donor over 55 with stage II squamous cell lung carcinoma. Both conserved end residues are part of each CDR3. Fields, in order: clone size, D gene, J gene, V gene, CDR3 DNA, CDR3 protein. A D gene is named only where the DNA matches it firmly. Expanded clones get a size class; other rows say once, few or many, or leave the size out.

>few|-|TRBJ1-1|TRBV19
TGTGCCAGTATGAGGGGTAACACTGAAGCTTTCTTT
CASMRGNTEAFF
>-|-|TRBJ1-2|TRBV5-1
TGCGCCAGCAGCTTGGATCCAGGGAACTATGGCTACACCTTC
CASSLDPGNYGYTF
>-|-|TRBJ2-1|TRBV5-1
TGCGCCAGCAGCTCGGGGGTCTACAATGAGCAGTTCTTC
CASSSGVYNEQFF
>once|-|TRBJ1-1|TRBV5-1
TGCGCCAGCAGCTTGGTTTGGGCAGGCAACACTGAAGCTTTCTTT
CASSLVWAGNTEAFF
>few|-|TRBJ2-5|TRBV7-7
TGTGCTAGCAGCCGCGTAGGGGCCTTGGGGGAGACCCAGTACTTC
CASSRVGALGETQYF
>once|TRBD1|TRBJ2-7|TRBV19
TGTGCCAGTAGTTCCAGACAGGGATCGGGGCGCGAGCAGTACTTC
CASSSRQGSGREQYF
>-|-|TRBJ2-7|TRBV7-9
TGTGCCAGCAGCTTAGAGGGGACCTACGAGCAGTACTTC
CASSLEGTYEQYF
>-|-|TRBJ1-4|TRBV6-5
TGTGCCAGCAGTAGCGACTCCCGGCAGGAAAAACTGTTTTTT
CASSSDSRQEKLFF
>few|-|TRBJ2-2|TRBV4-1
TGCGCCAGCAGCCCCCGGGACACAGCGAACACCGGGGAGCTGTTTTTT
CASSPRDTANTGELFF
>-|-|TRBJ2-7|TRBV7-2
TGTGCCAGCAGCTTAACAGGGACCAGCTCCTACGAGCAGTACTTC
CASSLTGTSSYEQYF
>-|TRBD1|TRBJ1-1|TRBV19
TGTGCCAGTAGTATAGGGGACAGGGGTAGGAGGAACACTGAAGCTTTCTTT
CASSIGDRGRRNTEAFF
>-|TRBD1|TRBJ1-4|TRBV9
TGTGCCAGCAGCCCCTCCCACCAGGGGGCGCTGGCTAATGAAAAACTGTTTTTT
CASSPSHQGALANEKLFF